This TCR beta chain was identified in a study of response to subunit inactivated influenza vaccine. TCRdb called the RT-PCR reads again in MiXCR, with one record for every CDR3 protein. This sample has 750,000 to 850,000 distinct CDR3 sequences, with less than 20% found just once. Points on this clonotype: Its cognate antigen is unknown.

There are 15 residues in the CDR3. V was clipped by 3 bases and J by 3 bases; unmatched bases: 5. General study points: Authors suggested each seasonal influenza vaccination recruits few new T cells.

The sample was PBMCs from blood, taken more than 4 days after vaccination. This sequence was found in a man aged 45-60 years who received an inactivated influenza vaccine. This chain joins TRBV12-3 or TRBV12-4 and TRBJ2-3; 8 nucleotides line up with TRBD2. CDR3 loop: CASSLREEGTDTQYF. The CDR3 DNA follows: TGTGCCAGCAGTTTGCGGGAGGAAGGGACAGATACGCAGTATTTT.